A selection of T cell receptor beta chains follows, all from one sample in a study of T-cell reconstitution after alpha-beta-depleted transplantation in children. Via MiXCR, TCRdb re-called the PCR reads, giving one row per CDR3 protein. The data hold some 490,000 distinct CDR3 sequences, with roughly an eighth observed a single time. The source material was PBMCs from the stem cell graft donor, sampled from the stem cell graft. The receptor set was obtained from a human donor who donated a stem cell graft to a child with combined immunodeficiency. CDR3s include the opening cysteine and the closing phenylalanine or tryptophan. Some rows mark clone size as missing; the rest say once, few, many or name a class of expanded clone.

TRBV18 | . | CASSPLPYQEGYTF
TRBV12-3/TRBV12-4 | many | CASRAIVSGANVLTF
TRBV4-2 | many | CASSQDDRSSYNEQFF
TRBV25-1 | many | CASSARRDSDYEQYF
TRBV6-6 | many | CASSYGRTGELFF
TRBV29-1 | many | CSGGPPDTQYF
TRBV7-9 | many | CASSRLVAEETQYF
TRBV5-1 | few | CASSSSAYGYTF
TRBV20-1 | many | CSAGLVSVTEAFF
TRBV28 | . | CASTPGAYERYF
TRBV29-1 | many | CSVGQAINEKLFF
TRBV19 | once | CASSRQVSGPGELFF
TRBV12-3/TRBV12-4 | . | CASIAGTGDEKLFF
TRBV20-1 | many | CSAIRGLGTGELFF
TRBV15 | few | CATSRDPWAGRETQYF
TRBV12-3/TRBV12-4 | many | CASSEGLAGGPAEQFF
TRBV20-1 | . | CSARGGNTIYF
TRBV20-1 | . | CSATKGYEQYF
TRBV27 | few | CASSLEISNSNYGYTF
TRBV4-3 | . | CASSQAPFEQFF
TRBV12-3/TRBV12-4 | . | CASSLGRGGGHEQYF
TRBV15 | few | CATSPDRGFGNQPQHF
TRBV7-9 | . | CASTQLAGAFNEQFF
TRBV4-3 | . | CASSQDTSGKADTQYF
TRBV3-1 | . | CASSQVVEREATETQYF
TRBV28 | . | CASRGQLRLAGAPGEQFF
TRBV21-1 | . | CASRSGRGRNTDTQYF
TRBV21-1 | . | CASSKGVMDRGNTIYF
TRBV29-1 | . | CSVATGSGNTIYF
TRBV24-1 | few | CATSQKTGFTDTQYF
TRBV29-1 | . | CSAWGSQETQYF
TRBV20-1 | many | CSARDLARDLSETQYF
TRBV6-2/TRBV6-3 | once | CASTRTAAGTTNEKLFF
TRBV4-2 | many | CASSPMTPEGDTQYF
TRBV4-3 | many | CASSQFVGTGGETQYF
TRBV27 | . | CASSFTWRENRDTQYF
TRBV20-1 | . | CSGGTSGGPGGADTQYF
TRBV4-3 | . | CASSPRGGDDIQYF
TRBV6-1 | few | CASVGPLQGWTEAFF
TRBV20-1 | few | CSAYSGTGSGYTF
TRBV5-1 | . | CASNSFSSTDTQYF
TRBV11-1 | . | CSSSFWGEQYF
TRBV20-1 | . | CSASPLAGTEETQYF
TRBV12-3/TRBV12-4 | many | CASSPRGGVDTQYF
TRBV7-2 | few | CASSFRDSYNSPLHF
TRBV20-1 | . | CSAGDWTYEQYF
TRBV12-3/TRBV12-4 | few | CASSSFGELFF
TRBV21-1 | . | CASSKEHSPNYGYTF
TRBV7-3 | few | CASSGTLPTDTQYF
TRBV24-1 | many | CATSDSGGLQETQYF
TRBV3-1 | . | CASSRDVSWPQHF
TRBV4-2 | few | CASSQYGGTGRGKLFF